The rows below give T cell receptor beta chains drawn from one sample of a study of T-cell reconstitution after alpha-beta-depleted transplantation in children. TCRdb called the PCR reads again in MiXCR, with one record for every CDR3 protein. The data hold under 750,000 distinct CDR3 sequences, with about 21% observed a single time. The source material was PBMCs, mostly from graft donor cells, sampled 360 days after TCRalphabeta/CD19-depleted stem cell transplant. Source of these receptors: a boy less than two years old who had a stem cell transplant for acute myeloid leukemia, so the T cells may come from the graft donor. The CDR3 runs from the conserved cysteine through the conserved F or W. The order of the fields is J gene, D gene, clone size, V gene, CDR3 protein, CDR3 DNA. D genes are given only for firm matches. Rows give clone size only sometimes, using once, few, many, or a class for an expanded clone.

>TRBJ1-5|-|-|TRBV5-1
CASSLAGGAQPQHF
TGCGCCAGCAGCTTGGCCGGGGGGGCTCAGCCCCAGCATTTT
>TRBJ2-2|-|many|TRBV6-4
CATQGEDTGELFF
TGTGCCACCCAAGGGGAGGACACCGGGGAGCTGTTTTTT
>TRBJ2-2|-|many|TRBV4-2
CASSHSSSRLNTGELFF
TGTGCCAGCAGCCATTCTAGCAGCAGGCTGAACACCGGGGAGCTGTTTTTT
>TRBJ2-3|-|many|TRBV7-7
CASSLGQLGGTDTQYF
TGTGCCAGCAGCCTTGGACAGCTCGGAGGTACAGATACGCAGTATTTT
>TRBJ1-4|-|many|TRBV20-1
CSASQGATNEKLFF
TGCAGTGCTAGCCAGGGTGCAACTAATGAAAAACTGTTTTTT
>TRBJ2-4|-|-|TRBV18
CASSPAGQLAKNIQYF
TGTGCCAGCTCACCAGCGGGACAGTTAGCCAAAAACATTCAGTACTTC
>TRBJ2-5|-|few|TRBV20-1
CSARPVETQYF
TGCAGTGCCAGACCTGTAGAGACCCAGTACTTC
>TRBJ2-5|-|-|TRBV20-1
CSSLGRAPGEQETQYF
TGCAGTTCTTTGGGCCGGGCCCCGGGCGAACAAGAGACCCAGTACTTC
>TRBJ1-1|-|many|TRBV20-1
CSASLRTFNTEAFF
TGCAGTGCTAGTCTACGGACTTTTAACACTGAAGCTTTCTTT
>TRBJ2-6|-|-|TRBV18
CASSPRLRGGTGANVLTF
TGTGCCAGCTCACCACGCCTGCGGGGCGGCACTGGGGCCAACGTCCTGACTTTC
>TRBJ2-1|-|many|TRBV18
CASSPLPQVVGNEQFF
TGTGCCAGCTCACCACTCCCGCAGGTAGTGGGCAATGAGCAGTTCTTC
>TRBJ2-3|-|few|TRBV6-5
CASSYAERADTQYF
TGTGCCAGCAGTTACGCGGAACGCGCAGATACGCAGTATTTT
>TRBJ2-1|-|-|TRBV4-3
CASSQDWRADYNEQFF
TGCGCCAGCAGCCAAGATTGGAGGGCAGATTACAATGAGCAGTTCTTC
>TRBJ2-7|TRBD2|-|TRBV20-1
CSAPNQRGTSYEQYF
TGCAGTGCTCCCAATCAGCGGGGAACCTCCTACGAGCAGTACTTC
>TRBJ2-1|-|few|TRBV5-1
CASSFEVGTYNEQFF
TGCGCCAGCAGCTTCGAGGTCGGGACCTACAATGAGCAGTTCTTC
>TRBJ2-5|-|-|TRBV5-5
CASSASGNGLLYQETQYF
TGTGCCAGCAGCGCCTCCGGGAACGGATTGTTGTACCAAGAGACCCAGTACTTC
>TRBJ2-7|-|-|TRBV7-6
CASSLASVSGEQYF
TGTGCCAGCAGCTTAGCGTCCGTCAGCGGTGAACAGTACTTC
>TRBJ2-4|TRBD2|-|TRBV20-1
CSARAAGAPNIQYF
TGCAGTGCTAGAGCAGCGGGGGCCCCCAACATTCAGTACTTC
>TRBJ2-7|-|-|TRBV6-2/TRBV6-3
CASSYRGTDHYEQYF
TGTGCCAGCAGTTACCGGGGGACCGATCACTACGAGCAGTACTTC
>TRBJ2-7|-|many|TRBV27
CASTMNGPPYEQYF
TGTGCCAGCACCATGAACGGGCCTCCCTACGAGCAGTACTTC
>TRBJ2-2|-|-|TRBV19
CASTARHTGELFF
TGTGCCAGTACCGCCAGACACACCGGGGAGCTGTTTTTT
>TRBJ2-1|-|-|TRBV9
CASSVGRGSSYNEQFF
TGTGCCAGCAGCGTAGGAAGAGGGAGCTCCTACAATGAGCAGTTCTTC
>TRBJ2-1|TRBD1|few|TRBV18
CASSQETGATSNEQFF
TGTGCCAGCTCACAGGAGACAGGGGCCACCTCGAATGAGCAGTTCTTC
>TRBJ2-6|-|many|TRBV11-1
CASSLALPRTTGANVLTF
TGTGCCAGCAGCTTAGCGCTCCCCAGGACAACCGGGGCCAACGTCCTGACTTTC
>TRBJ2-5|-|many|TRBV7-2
CASSRSRGQETQYF
TGTGCCAGCAGCCGAAGTAGGGGACAAGAGACCCAGTACTTC
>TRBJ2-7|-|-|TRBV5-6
CASRQRRAGAFEQYF
TGTGCCAGCAGACAGCGGCGGGCGGGTGCCTTTGAGCAGTACTTC
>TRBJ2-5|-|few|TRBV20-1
CSAPGAGTETQYF
TGCAGTGCGCCCGGGGCGGGGACGGAGACCCAGTACTTC
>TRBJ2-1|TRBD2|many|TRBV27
CASSHRGGGADEQFF
TGTGCCAGCAGTCACCGGGGCGGGGGGGCCGATGAGCAGTTCTTC
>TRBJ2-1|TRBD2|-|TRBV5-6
CASSPQGLAGHLRAYNEQFF
TGTGCCAGCAGCCCACAGGGGCTAGCGGGACATTTAAGGGCTTACAATGAGCAGTTCTTC
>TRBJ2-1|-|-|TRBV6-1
CASSQTALPENEQFF
TGTGCCAGCAGTCAGACAGCACTCCCGGAGAATGAGCAGTTCTTC
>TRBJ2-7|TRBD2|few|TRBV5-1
CASSFTSGGFYEQYF
TGCGCCAGCAGCTTCACTAGCGGGGGGTTCTACGAGCAGTACTTC